A single sample gave rise to the 9 T cell receptor beta chains below, sequenced in a study of cytomegalovirus exposure and HLA in healthy donors. A multiplex PCR was run with 60 Vbeta primers and 13 Jbeta primers. The data were produced by immunoSEQ multiplex PCR, yet TCRdb's version contains in-frame clones alone and is incomplete. The table has about 160,000 clones, approximately 81% seen once; the top ten hold around 2.6%. The sequenced material came from PBMCs. The receptors originated from a female donor in good health and CMV-seronegative.

The CDR3 sequence is CASSFYGDTQYF. For the CDR3, the DNA is TGCGCCAGCAGCTTTTACGGAGATACGCAGTATTTT. The chain has TRBV5-1 and TRBJ2-3; D gene unclear. Germline CDR1 and CDR2: SGHRS and YFSETQ. The CDR3 runs 12 residues. The germline V and J ends were trimmed by 2 bases and 5 bases, with 6 bases remaining between them.

The V call is TRBV28, the J call TRBJ1-4; D ambiguous. CDR3 size: 15 residues. Germline assignment: CDR1 MDHEN and CDR2 SYDVKM. V dropped 5 bases and J dropped 0 bases, with 10 bases sitting between them. The CDR3 DNA is TGTGCCAGCAGTGCGCTCGGGGCAACTAATGAAAAACTGTTTTTT. This encodes CASSALGATNEKLFF.

The chain employs TRBV4-3 and TRBJ2-3; 7 bases map to TRBD2. Germline values: CDR1 LGHNA, CDR2 YSLEER. V dropped 0 bases and J dropped 3; count of bases not matched to a gene: 9. The length of the CDR3 is 17 residues. As DNA, the CDR3 is TGCGCCAGCAGCCAAGAATATGGCGGGAGCAGGACAGATACGCAGTATTTT. This gives the protein CASSQEYGGSRTDTQYF.

The chain is built from TRBV27 and TRBJ2-3; D unresolved. Germline V lookup: CDR1 MNHEY, CDR2 SMNVEV (reference sequence). Between the trimmed V and J ends, which lost 2 bases and 5 bases, there was a span of 11 bases. The CDR3 has 14 amino acids. CDR3 nucleotide sequence: TGTGCCAGCAGTTTAGGAGTAGCCGGAGATACGCAGTATTTT. Protein sequence: CASSLGVAGDTQYF.

The chain combines TRBV7-3 with TRBJ2-3; 11 positions match TRBD2. CDR1 is SGHTA and CDR2 is FQGTGA in the germline V gene. The V and J ends lost 5 bases and 1 base, in that order; junction bases with no gene match: 5. CDR3 size: 16 residues. The CDR3 sequence is CASSHGTSGRTDTQYF. The CDR3 DNA sequence: TGTGCCAGCAGCCATGGGACTAGCGGCCGCACAGATACGCAGTATTTT. The variable domain in full, with the rest retrieved from reference TRBV7-3 and TRBJ2-3, is GAGVSQTPSNKVTEKGKYVELRCDPISGHTALYWYRQSLGQGPEFLIYFQGTGAADDSGLPNDRFFAVRPEGSVSTLKIQRTERGDSAVYLCASSHGTSGRTDTQYFGPGTRLTVL.

The chain uses TRBV7-9 and TRBJ1-1; D ambiguous. Germline CDR1 is SEHNR and CDR2 is FQNEAQ (reference sequence). Deletions cut 2 bases from V and 0 bases from J, with 16 bases between. The CDR3 spans 17 residues. CDR3 sequence reads: CASSLSRGFGMNTEAFF. The CDR3 region has the DNA TGTGCCAGCAGCTTAAGTCGGGGATTCGGTATGAACACTGAAGCTTTCTTT.

The chain uses TRBV7-6 and TRBJ2-4; 7 nucleotides agree with TRBD1. The CDR3 length is 15 residues. CDR1 SGHVS and CDR2 FNYEAQ come from the germline V gene. V lost 5 bases, J lost 8 bases, and 12 bases stayed unmatched. DNA for the CDR3: TGTGCCAGCAGCATAGGTGGGGCAGGACAGGACATTCAGTACTTC. Translated, it gives CASSIGGAGQDIQYF.

This clone was counted only a few times. This rearrangement joins TRBV7-9 to TRBJ1-2; no definite D call. The germline gives CDR1 SEHNR, CDR2 FQNEAQ (reference sequence). The CDR3 runs to 13 residues. V was pared by 0 bases and J by 6 bases, with 8 bases between. CDR3 sequence reads: CASSLAARHGYTF. The CDR3 coding sequence is TGTGCCAGCAGCTTAGCAGCCAGGCATGGCTACACCTTC.

This clone was counted a few times. The chain uses TRBV18 and TRBJ2-3; 8 bases are shared with TRBD2. V lost 4 bases and J lost 5; bases outside the gene matches: 14. CDR1 is KGHSH and CDR2 is LQKENI in the germline V gene. The CDR3 loop spans 17 amino acids. The CDR3: CASSRPRYSGVVDTQYF. The CDR3 nucleotides read TGTGCCAGCTCACGGCCCCGATATAGCGGGGTAGTAGATACGCAGTATTTT.